The source of this T cell receptor beta chain is a study of T-cell memory formation after mild COVID-19. Findings of the study overall: Clonal second-wave expansions that peaked on day 37 had unconfirmed SARS-CoV-2 specificity.

About this clonotype: Its antigen is as yet unknown.

TCRdb re-called the 5' RACE reads with MiXCR, one entry per CDR3 protein. Here the sample spans approximately 400,000 distinct CDR3 sequences, about a sixth being singletons. The CDR3 totals 13 residues. Trimming stripped 8 bases from V and 1 base from J, with 11 bases between. The chain combines TRBV23-1 with TRBJ1-1, with D possibly TRBD1 on 6 matching bases. TRBV23-1 is an ORF, with its function uncertain. Sequenced: PBMCs or a T cell subset sorted from them (not recorded which). This clonotype originated in a man aged 18 to 30 who had mild COVID-19 (a few samples of this study predate the infection). Cell type and time point are not known. The CDR3 loop reads CASWGHQNTEAFF. As DNA, the CDR3 is TGCGCCAGCTGGGGACACCAGAACACTGAAGCTTTCTTT.